This TCR beta chain was identified during a study of cytomegalovirus exposure and HLA in healthy donors. Separate from the roughly 700-subject first cohort, the roughly 120-subject validation cohort was the one that the donors belonged to. Method: immunoSEQ multiplex PCR; TCRdb's copy keeps in-frame clones and lacks some. The data contain 200,000 or so clones, over 65% of them seen just once; the ten biggest clones take up roughly 7%. Study-wide results and limits: Published work reported that the classifier diagnosed cytomegalovirus status with high specificity and sensitivity. Many donors carried some public TCRs, although rarity characterized most TCR sequences.

The CDR3 extends over 14 amino acids. CDR1 is MNHEY, CDR2 SMNVEV, per germline (reference sequence). Between the trimmed V and J ends, which lost 4 bases and 2 bases, there was a span of 11 bases. Regarding this clone: The target antigen is unknown.

The source of this sequence is a man between 18 and 35 years old in good health and CMV-seropositive. The J gene is TRBJ2-5, the V gene TRBV27; a possible D gene is TRBD1 (5 bases). Sequencing input: PBMCs. CDR3 DNA: TGTGCCAGCAGTTCCCGACAGCGACAAGAGACCCAGTACTTC. Amino acids: CASSSRQRQETQYF.